Below are 15 T cell receptor beta chains sequenced from a single sample in a study of blood T cell repertoires in COVID-19. The repertoire was sequenced with immunoSEQ multiplex PCR; TCRdb's copy has only in-frame clones and lacks some. The top ten hold just over 5.5% of the sample, which has around 32,000 clones, 80% to 90% seen once. Sequenced sample: peripheral blood. All receptors come from a woman of 80 years or more with active or convalescent COVID-19.

The chain joins TRBV18 to TRBJ2-6, with TRBD2 matching 9 bases. V trimming: 3 bases; J trimming: 0 bases; junction bases outside the gene matches: 3. Germline V gives CDR1 KGHSH, CDR2 LQKENI. The length of the CDR3 is 17 residues. The CDR3 sequence is CASSPIAGDSGANVLTF. The CDR3 coding sequence is TGTGCCAGCTCACCTATAGCGGGAGACTCTGGGGCCAACGTCCTGACTTTC.

The chain uses TRBV13 and TRBJ2-3; 11 nucleotides match TRBD1. The CDR3 contains 15 residues. Trimming at V came to 5 bases and at J to 4 bases, leaving 5 bases not matched to a gene. The germline V gene encodes CDR1 PRHDT and CDR2 FYEKMQ (reference sequence). CDR3 sequence reads: CASSARDRGADTQYF. The CDR3 DNA reads TGTGCCAGCAGCGCCCGGGACAGGGGGGCAGATACGCAGTATTTT.

This clone was observed a single time. The chain combines TRBV7-5 with TRBJ2-7; the table's D call, TRBD1, was not checked against the DNA. TRBV7-5 is given as a pseudogene. This CDR3 is 15 amino acids long. CDR3: CARSLPHDSSYEQYF. The DNA of the CDR3 is TGTGCCAGAAGCCTCCCCCATGACAGTTCGTACGAGCAGTACTTC.

The rearrangement uses TRBV27 and TRBJ1-1; tentative D call: TRBD1 (5 bases). Germline assignment: CDR1 MNHEY and CDR2 SMNVEV (reference sequence). V gave up 8 bases and J gave up 5 bases, with 21 bases separating them. The CDR3 contains 15 residues. As DNA, the CDR3 is TGTGCCAGCGCCGCTGGAGGGGCAGGGAGGACTGAAGCTTTCTTT. Translation gives CASAAGGAGRTEAFF.

This chain uses TRBV6-4 with TRBJ2-3; no clear D gene. The CDR3 extends over 13 amino acids. V lost 4 bases and J lost 4, with 9 bases in between. CDR1 and CDR2 from the germline V gene are MRHNA and SNTAGT. The CDR3 spells CASSVKHPDTQYF. DNA for the CDR3: TGTGCCAGCAGTGTTAAGCACCCAGATACGCAGTATTTT.

The chain carries TRBV30 and TRBJ1-1, with TRBD1 as a possible D gene (6 bases). CDR3 length: 14 amino acids. Trimming cost V 4 bases and J 3 bases, with 15 bases left between them. Germline-derived CDR1 and CDR2 are GTSNPN and SVGIG (reference sequence). DNA for the CDR3: TGTGCCTGGAACCGACAGGTTAGGGACACTGAAGCTTTCTTT. Protein sequence: CAWNRQVRDTEAFF.

The chain is built from TRBV15 and TRBJ1-5, with D unclear. The CDR3 length is 15 residues. With 0 bases removed from V and 4 bases from J, the gap between germline ends came to 10 bases. Germline-derived CDR1 and CDR2 are LNHNV and YYDKDF (reference sequence). The CDR3 DNA reads as TGTGCCACCAGCAGAGATATCGGGTCGAATCAGCCCCAGCATTTT. This encodes CATSRDIGSNQPQHF.

This clone showed up just a few times. The chain recombines TRBV18 with TRBJ1-3; unclear D gene. In germline, CDR1 is KGHSH, CDR2 LQKENI. Trimming stripped 2 bases from V and 7 bases from J, with 9 bases between. The CDR3 extends over 13 amino acids. CDR3 DNA sequence: TGTGCCAGCTCACCAGAACAAATTAACACCATATATTTT. Translating it yields CASSPEQINTIYF.

This clone was found once. V usage is TRBV5-1 and J usage is TRBJ2-1; perhaps TRBD2 as D (6 bases). Germline-derived CDR1 and CDR2 are SGHRS and YFSETQ. The CDR3 length is 14 residues. Trimming shortened V by 4 bases and J by 8 bases, and 16 bases separated the two germline ends. CDR3 sequence: CASSAEGWGDEQFF. CDR3 nucleotide sequence: TGCGCCAGCAGCGCCGAGGGGTGGGGGGATGAGCAGTTCTTC.

The chain carries TRBV7-2 and TRBJ2-1; no definite D call. The length of the CDR3 is 14 residues. CDR1 and CDR2 from the germline V gene are SGHTA and FQGNSA. Trimming removed 0 bases from V and 0 bases from J, with 3 bases in between. CDR3 in amino acids: CASSLAHSYNEQFF. The CDR3 DNA follows: TGTGCCAGCAGCTTAGCTCACTCCTACAATGAGCAGTTCTTC.

This clone was counted once. The chain couples TRBV12-3 or TRBV12-4 to TRBJ1-1; D remains ambiguous. The CDR3 consists of 13 residues. V was cut by 3 bases and J by 3 bases, with 8 bases left in between. The CDR3 DNA sequence: TGTGCCAGCAGTTTTACTCTTTACACTGAAGCTTTCTTT. Translation gives CASSFTLYTEAFF.

The rearrangement links TRBV5-1 to TRBJ2-3; D might be TRBD1 (5 bases). Looked up from germline, CDR1 is SGHRS and CDR2 is YFSETQ. The CDR3 is made up of 16 amino acids. V was clipped by 1 base and J by 1 base, with 13 bases between them. CDR3 loop: CASSLTTWGGTDTQYF. As DNA, the CDR3 is TGCGCCAGCAGCTTGACCACCTGGGGCGGCACAGATACGCAGTATTTT.

The chain uses TRBV6-5 and TRBJ2-7; 11 nucleotides match TRBD2. CDR1 is MNHEY, CDR2 SVGAGI, per germline. The V segment lost 6 bases and the J segment 2 bases; nucleotides outside the gene matches: 6. The CDR3 length is 15 residues. The DNA for the CDR3 is TGTGCCAGCAGAAAATCTAGCGGGGGGACCTACGAGCAGTACTTC. It yields the protein CASRKSSGGTYEQYF.

This clone has only a few counts. The V and J genes are TRBV23-1 and TRBJ1-5; TRBD1 aligns across 8 bases. TRBV23-1 is identified as an open reading frame with a role that is uncertain. The length of the CDR3 is 19 residues. With V trimmed by 2 bases and J by 0 bases, 12 bases remained unmatched. CDR3 coding DNA: TGCGCCAGCAGTCAACGCGGGGACAGGACAACTTATAGCAATCAGCCCCAGCATTTT. It specifies CASSQRGDRTTYSNQPQHF.

The rearrangement links TRBV3-1 (or the pseudogene TRBV3-2) to TRBJ2-7, with 11 bases identical to TRBD2. Germline V gene sequence: CDR1 LGHDT, CDR2 YNNKEL (reference sequence). The trim removed 2 bases at V and 6 bases at J, leaving 6 bases unmatched. The CDR3 is made up of 15 amino acids. The CDR3 here is CASSQTTSGDVEQYF. For the CDR3, the DNA is TGTGCCAGCAGCCAAACGACTAGCGGGGACGTCGAGCAGTACTTC.